This T cell receptor (beta chain) was retrieved from a study of shared T cell receptors in the human thymus. Germline V gene lookup returns CDR1 SGHVS and CDR2 FQNEAQ. The CDR3 sequence is 15 residues long. V was clipped by 0 bases and J by 3 bases, with 12 bases between them. Assay used: immunoSEQ multiplex PCR; TCRdb lists only in-frame clones, some missing. There are 540,000 or so clones in the sample; 70% to 80% occur only once, and less than 0.015% lies in the top ten. This sample was shared with a second study, whose subject was human thymus T cells. That report adds: Infants, healthy and Finnish, who were having corrective surgery for congenital heart defects served as donors. It was from resections taken during corrective heart surgery that the thymus tissue came. Thymic and blood repertoires appeared to show biased V and J gene usage. Related research found strongly overlapping thymic repertoires in unrelated individuals.

The rearrangement links TRBV7-8 to TRBJ2-7; D is unresolved. Sequenced sample: thymocytes. The clonotype comes from a boy under two years old with a congenital heart defect. CDR3: CASSLAPRVFYEQYF. The CDR3 DNA follows: TGTGCCAGCAGCTTAGCGCCTCGGGTGTTCTACGAGCAGTACTTC.